A selection of T cell receptor beta chains follows, all from one sample in a study of early T cells in non-severe SARS-CoV-2 infection. Each CDR3 protein is one row after TCRdb ran MiXCR on the 5' RACE reads. The sample has fewer than 120,000 distinct CDR3 sequences, approximately 12% seen once. The specimen was whole blood, collected at baseline. These receptors were obtained from an adult who was a healthcare worker with PCR-confirmed SARS-CoV-2 infection or an uninfected control (not recorded which). Both conserved end residues are part of each CDR3. D genes are given only for firm matches. Size is omitted from some rows. Given values are once, few, many or a class for expanded clones.

. | TRBJ2-5 | TRBV12-3/TRBV12-4 | TRBD2 | TGTGCCAGCAGCCGTAGGGCGAGCGGGGGAAGGCAAGAGACCCAGTACTTC | CASSRRASGGRQETQYF
. | TRBJ2-3 | TRBV10-3 | TRBD2 | TGTGCCATCAGTGGGGGACTACCCACAGATACGCAGTATTTT | CAISGGLPTDTQYF
. | TRBJ2-7 | TRBV11-2 | . | TGTGCCAGCAGCTTAGATATTAGCGAGCAGTACTTC | CASSLDISEQYF
many | TRBJ1-1 | TRBV12-3/TRBV12-4 | . | TGTGCCAGCAGTTTGGTAGGGGGCACTGAAGCTTTCTTT | CASSLVGGTEAFF
. | TRBJ1-1 | TRBV25-1 | . | TGTGCCAGCAGGGACCCGGGACACCCTCAGGCCGAAGCTTTCTTT | CASRDPGHPQAEAFF
. | TRBJ1-1 | TRBV7-2 | . | TGTGCCAGCAGCTTAAGGTGGGGCGCTGAAGCTTTCTTT | CASSLRWGAEAFF
few | TRBJ2-1 | TRBV10-2 | . | TGCGCCAGCAGTGTAGGCGTCAGAAATGAGCAGTTCTTC | CASSVGVRNEQFF
. | TRBJ2-1 | TRBV28 | TRBD2 | TGTGCCAGCAGTTCCGGGACTAGCTACACTGAGCAGTTCTTC | CASSSGTSYTEQFF
. | TRBJ2-3 | TRBV2 | . | TGTGCCAGCAGTGACTACCGGGTTAGCACAGATACGCAGTATTTT | CASSDYRVSTDTQYF
many | TRBJ2-1 | TRBV12-3/TRBV12-4 | . | TGTGCCAGCAGTCCTATACCCGGGCGGGGCACCTACAATGAGCAGTTCTTC | CASSPIPGRGTYNEQFF
many | TRBJ1-6 | TRBV27 | TRBD1 | TGTGCCAGCAGCGGACAGGGTAATTCACCCCTCCACTTT | CASSGQGNSPLHF
few | TRBJ2-3 | TRBV12-3/TRBV12-4 | . | TGTGCCAGCAGTTCGCCTAGACAAAGCCTCACAGATACGCAGTATTTT | CASSSPRQSLTDTQYF
. | TRBJ2-3 | TRBV6-2/TRBV6-3 | TRBD1 | TGTGCCAGCAGTTACTCGATTCGTTCAGGGGGCGTGGGAGATACGCAGTATTTT | CASSYSIRSGGVGDTQYF
many | TRBJ2-1 | TRBV25-1 | TRBD2 | TGTGCCAGCGGGGGGGGGTACACTGAGCAGTTCTTC | CASGGGYTEQFF
. | TRBJ2-1 | TRBV6-5 | TRBD2 | TGTGCCAGCAGTTACTTAAGCGGGGGGGAGTACAATGAGCAGTTCTTC | CASSYLSGGEYNEQFF
many | TRBJ2-1 | TRBV9 | TRBD2 | TGTGCCAGCAGCCCCCAGAGGGTAGCGGGGGGTGAGCAGTTCTTC | CASSPQRVAGGEQFF
few | TRBJ2-1 | TRBV19 | . | TGTGCCAGTAGCTCAGCGCCCTACTCCTACAATGAGCAGTTCTTC | CASSSAPYSYNEQFF
few | TRBJ1-1 | TRBV20-1 | . | TGCAGTGCTAGAGAGGGGGAAGTAACTGAAGCTTTCTTT | CSAREGEVTEAFF
many | TRBJ1-1 | TRBV28 | . | TGTGCCAGCATCCATCTGTCAGGGACTGAAGCTTTCTTT | CASIHLSGTEAFF
. | TRBJ2-7 | TRBV7-9 | . | TGTGCCAGCAGCTTAGCGGTCTGGCCCTACGAGCAGTACTTC | CASSLAVWPYEQYF
few | TRBJ1-2 | TRBV5-5 | TRBD1 | TGTGCCAGCAGGCTACAGGACAGGGGGCAAGATGAGTATGGCTACACCTTC | CASRLQDRGQDEYGYTF
many | TRBJ2-1 | TRBV5-1 | . | TGCGCCAGCAGTTACGAGGGGGTCTCCTACAATGAGCAGTTCTTC | CASSYEGVSYNEQFF
few | TRBJ2-1 | TRBV7-9 | TRBD2 | TGTGCCAGCAGCCCAGGGGGGCTCAAGCGGGAGGCCTACAATGAGCAGTTCTTC | CASSPGGLKREAYNEQFF
. | TRBJ2-7 | TRBV30 | TRBD1 | TGTGCCTGGAGTGGGACAGGGGTACACGAGCAGTACTTC | CAWSGTGVHEQYF
few | TRBJ2-4 | TRBV20-1 | . | TGCAGTGCTAGACTCCGATATAGTTCCAAAAACATTCAGTACTTC | CSARLRYSSKNIQYF
. | TRBJ2-2 | TRBV5-1 | . | TGCGCCAGCAGCTTGGAGGCAAACACCGGGGAGCTGTTTTTT | CASSLEANTGELFF
few | TRBJ2-2 | TRBV7-9 | TRBD1 | TGTGCCAGCAGCTCAGGGACAGCCGCGAACACCGGGGAGCTGTTTTTT | CASSSGTAANTGELFF
. | TRBJ2-3 | TRBV20-1 | . | TGCAGTGCTACGGAGGTAACCCTGCGAGATACGCAGTATTTT | CSATEVTLRDTQYF
. | TRBJ1-4 | TRBV29-1 | . | TGCAGCGCCCGGGAGACTAATGAAAAACTGTTTTTT | CSARETNEKLFF
few | TRBJ1-1 | TRBV19 | . | TGTGCCAGTAGTGTTTCTAAGATTGAAGCTTTCTTT | CASSVSKIEAFF
many | TRBJ2-3 | TRBV24-1 | TRBD2 | TGTGCCACCAGTGCGAGACTAGCGACATCTAGCACAGATACGCAGTATTTT | CATSARLATSSTDTQYF
. | TRBJ2-2 | TRBV11-1 | . | TGTGCCAGCAGCTTTGGCAGGGACACCGGGGAGCTGTTTTTT | CASSFGRDTGELFF
few | TRBJ2-3 | TRBV20-1 | TRBD2 | TGCAGTGCAGTAGCGGGGGGAGGCACAGATACGCAGTATTTT | CSAVAGGGTDTQYF
. | TRBJ2-1 | TRBV20-1 | . | TGCAGTGCTAACAGGCAGAGCTCCTACAATGAGCAGTTCTTC | CSANRQSSYNEQFF
few | TRBJ1-1 | TRBV12-3/TRBV12-4 | TRBD1 | TGTGCCAGCAGCCGGGGACAGTGGAACACTGAAGCTTTCTTT | CASSRGQWNTEAFF
many | TRBJ2-3 | TRBV6-5 | . | TGTGCCAGCAGTTCCCTCCTTGGCAGCACAGATACGCAGTATTTT | CASSSLLGSTDTQYF
few | TRBJ1-4 | TRBV5-5 | . | TGTGCCAGCAGCTTGTTTGGAAGTGAAAAACTGTTTTTT | CASSLFGSEKLFF
. | TRBJ2-3 | TRBV9 | . | TGTGCCAGCAGCGTTAGAGGGGGAGGCACAGATACGCAGTATTTT | CASSVRGGGTDTQYF
. | TRBJ2-3 | TRBV20-1 | . | TGCAGTGCTAGAGTCTCAAGACCTAGCACAGATACGCAGTATTTT | CSARVSRPSTDTQYF
few | TRBJ2-6 | TRBV5-1 | TRBD2 | TGCGCCAGCAGCATTGGACTAGCGGGGCCGCTGAACTCTGGGGCCAACGTCCTGACTTTC | CASSIGLAGPLNSGANVLTF
. | TRBJ1-6 | TRBV6-5 | . | TGTGCCAGCAGTGTAAATTTCCGGGACTTAATCTTT | CASSVNFRDLIF
. | TRBJ1-1 | TRBV7-2 | TRBD1 | TGTGCCAGCAGCTTAACACAGGGGGCTCGAGCTTTCTTT | CASSLTQGARAFF
many | TRBJ2-1 | TRBV6-2/TRBV6-3 | TRBD2 | TGTGCCAGCAGCGAACTAGCGGGGGGGTTCTACAATGAGCAGTTCTTC | CASSELAGGFYNEQFF